The 14 T cell receptor beta chains presented below share a single source sample, sequenced in a study of shared clonotypes between healthy human individuals. Positively selected for CCR7, the CD45RO-negative cells used as naive CD8 cells excluded terminally differentiated effector memory CD45RA+ cells. Profiling relied on immunoSEQ multiplex PCR, and the TCRdb table lists in-frame clones only, not all of them. The top ten clones hold under 0.25% of a sample with 760,000 or so clones, 90% to 97% of them seen once. The sequenced sample consisted of naive CD8+ T cells sorted from blood. These TCRs come from a man aged 30 to 39 in good health.

The chain links TRBV4-1 to TRBJ1-1; 9 bases align to TRBD1. The CDR3 spans 19 residues. Looked up from germline, CDR1 is MGHRA and CDR2 is YSYEKL. With V trimmed by 5 bases and J by 1 base, 17 bases remained unmatched. CDR3 DNA sequence: TGCGCCAGCAGCACCCCTCCCGGACAGGGGTCTAATAAGAACACTGAAGCTTTCTTT. Its protein is CASSTPPGQGSNKNTEAFF.

The J gene is TRBJ2-7, the V gene TRBV10-2; possibly TRBD2 for D (5 bases). This CDR3 is 14 amino acids long. From germline, CDR1 is WSHSY and CDR2 SAAADI. V was cut by 3 bases and J by 3 bases, with 12 bases left in between. In DNA form, the CDR3 reads TGCGCCAGCAGTGACGGACTTAAAATCTACGAGCAGTACTTC. Translated: CASSDGLKIYEQYF.

The rearrangement links TRBV15 to TRBJ2-3; D is ambiguous. The germline CDR1 and CDR2 sequences are LNHNV and YYDKDF (reference sequence). Trimming removed 4 bases at V and 4 bases at J, with 9 bases between. The CDR3 length is 13 residues. The CDR3, as DNA: TGTGCCACCAGCACCGAGGTTGCAGATACGCAGTATTTT. This encodes CATSTEVADTQYF.

CDR3 DNA: TGCAGCGTAGGGACGGACGAGCCTGAAGCTTTCTTT. Translation gives CSVGTDEPEAFF. The chain joins TRBV29-1 to TRBJ1-1; D possibly corresponds to TRBD1 (5 bases). Germline CDR1 is SQVTM and CDR2 is ANQGSEA. The V gene lost 6 bases and the J gene lost 6 bases, with 14 bases spanning the gap. The CDR3 has 12 amino acids.

The rearrangement uses TRBV11-2 and TRBJ2-1, with a possible D match to TRBD1 (5 bases). Deletions cut 6 bases from V and 3 bases from J, with 9 bases between. CDR3 length: 13 amino acids. CDR1 and CDR2 from the germline V gene are SGHAT and FQNNGV. The CDR3 nucleotides are TGTGCCAGCAGGCCCAGGGACTACAATGAGCAGTTCTTC. This encodes CASRPRDYNEQFF. Using reference TRBV11-2 and TRBJ2-1 for the parts outside the CDR3, the full variable domain is EAGVAQSPRYKIIEKRQSVAFWCNPISGHATLYWYQQILGQGPKLLIQFQNNGVVDDSQLPKDRFSAERLKGVDSTLKIQPAKLEDSAVYLCASRPRDYNEQFFGPGTRLTVL.

The chain employs TRBV4-1 and TRBJ2-1, with D possibly being TRBD1 (7 bases). Germline V gene sequence: CDR1 MGHRA, CDR2 YSYEKL. The ends were cut back, 1 base at V and 9 bases at J, with 16 bases in the middle. The CDR3 consists of 15 residues. The CDR3 loop reads CASSQVEGAGVEQFF. The DNA of the CDR3 is TGCGCCAGCAGCCAAGTGGAGGGGGCAGGGGTTGAGCAGTTCTTC.

The chain couples TRBV28 to TRBJ2-1, with 7 bases identical to TRBD1. In germline, CDR1 is MDHEN, CDR2 SYDVKM. CDR3 length equals 16 residues. V trimming: 5 bases; J trimming: 4 bases; junction bases outside the gene matches: 11. In DNA, the CDR3 is TGTGCCAGCAGTCTACGGGACAGCGCGACGTACAATGAGCAGTTCTTC. Translating it yields CASSLRDSATYNEQFF.

The chain is built from TRBV28 and TRBJ2-7, with 13 bases that match TRBD2. This CDR3 comprises 19 residues. V lost 6 bases, J lost 0 bases, and 14 bases stayed unmatched. The germline gives CDR1 MDHEN, CDR2 SYDVKM. CDR3 residues: CASSPGFSGLAGSSYEQYF. CDR3 nucleotides: TGTGCCAGCAGCCCCGGGTTTTCGGGACTAGCGGGAAGCTCCTACGAGCAGTACTTC. The complete variable domain, with remaining parts taken from reference TRBV28 and TRBJ2-7, reads DVKVTQSSRYLVKRTGEKVFLECVQDMDHENMFWYRQDPGLGLRLIYFSYDVKMKEKGDIPEGYSVSREKKERFSLILESASTNQTSMYLCASSPGFSGLAGSSYEQYFGPGTRLTVT.

V gene TRBV4-1 combines with J gene TRBJ2-1; tentatively, D is TRBD2 (5 bases). Germline V gene lookup returns CDR1 MGHRA and CDR2 YSYEKL. Trimming left V 5 bases short and J 7 bases short, with 9 bases between. The CDR3 spans 12 residues. CDR3 in amino acids: CASSVPGNEQFF. The CDR3 DNA reads as TGCGCCAGCAGCGTACCGGGGAATGAGCAGTTCTTC.

The chain uses TRBV5-4 and TRBJ2-7, with 7 bases lining up with TRBD1. V gave up 1 base and J gave up 4 bases; unmatched junction bases: 5. Per the germline V gene, CDR1 is SGHNT and CDR2 is YYREEE (reference sequence). This CDR3 contains 14 residues. The CDR3 here is CASSLTGAEYEQYF. DNA of the CDR3: TGTGCCAGCAGCTTGACAGGGGCGGAGTACGAGCAGTACTTC.

This chain links TRBV9 with TRBJ1-1; D is perhaps TRBD1 (5 bases). The germline gives CDR1 SGDLS, CDR2 YYNGEE. Trimming stripped 3 bases from V and 1 base from J, with 16 bases between. The CDR3 totals 16 residues. CDR3 nucleotides: TGTGCCAGCAGCGACTCTAGGAGCAGGGCGAACACTGAAGCTTTCTTT. Translation gives CASSDSRSRANTEAFF. Full variable domain (outside the CDR3, taken from reference TRBV9 and TRBJ1-1): DSGVTQTPKHLITATGQRVTLRCSPRSGDLSVYWYQQSLDQGLQFLIQYYNGEERAKGNILERFSAQQFPDLHSELNLSSLELGDSALYFCASSDSRSRANTEAFFGQGTRLTVV.

This chain links TRBV29-1 with TRBJ2-2, with D unclear. V lost 5 bases and J 6 bases, leaving 13 bases between the germline ends. The CDR3 runs to 13 residues. Germline values: CDR1 SQVTM, CDR2 ANQGSEA. CDR3 in amino acids: CSVRTPIPGELFF. The CDR3, as DNA: TGCAGCGTTCGGACCCCTATTCCCGGGGAGCTGTTTTTT.

The V and J genes are TRBV19 and TRBJ2-1, with TRBD1 as a possible D gene (6 bases). The CDR3 loop spans 13 amino acids. Per the germline V gene, CDR1 is LNHDA and CDR2 is SQIVND (reference sequence). The CDR3 DNA is TGTGCGTCCCAGGGGAGCTCCTACAATGAGCAGTTCTTC. Translating gives CASQGSSYNEQFF.

The chain combines TRBV27 with TRBJ1-1; D remains unclear. This CDR3 has 12 amino acids. Germline values: CDR1 MNHEY, CDR2 SMNVEV (reference sequence). Trimming removed 6 bases from V and 5 bases from J, with 10 bases in between. The CDR3 bases are TGTGCCAGCAGCCTTGGAAGGACTGAAGCTTTCTTT. Translating it yields CASSLGRTEAFF.